The rows below give T cell receptor beta chains drawn from one sample of a study of vaccination and CD4 T cells after COVID-19. Each CDR3 protein gets one entry after TCRdb re-called the PCR reads with MiXCR. The sample contains over 10,000 distinct CDR3 sequences, 58% of which appear only once. No antigen has been identified for these receptors. The sequencing used cultured CD4+ T cells from blood, collected after SARS-CoV-2 vaccination. The source is a human donor with COVID-19. Each CDR3 is given with its conserved first and last residue. A D gene is named only where the DNA matches it firmly. Size is stated for part of the rows, as once, few or many counts, or as a class when the clone is expanded.

CASRRLLTFQETQYF,TGTGCCAGCAGAAGACTACTCACCTTCCAAGAGACCCAGTACTTC,NA,NA,TRBV28,TRBJ2-5
CASSLNQVNTEAFF,TGTGCCAGCAGCTTAAACCAGGTGAACACTGAAGCTTTCTTT,NA,NA,TRBV7-2,TRBJ1-1
CASSPMGQGDQPQHF,TGTGCCAGCAGCCCTATGGGACAGGGGGATCAGCCCCAGCATTTT,TRBD1,NA,TRBV7-9,TRBJ1-5
CASSVREPSRAQYF,TGTGCCAGCAGCGTCAGGGAACCCTCCAGGGCCCAGTACTTC,NA,NA,TRBV11-2,TRBJ2-5
CASSPRNTEAFF,TGTGCCAGCAGCCCCAGGAACACTGAAGCTTTCTTT,NA,NA,TRBV6-2/TRBV6-3,TRBJ1-1
CASSGRGGQPQHF,TGTGCCAGCAGTGGCAGGGGAGGTCAGCCCCAGCATTTT,NA,NA,TRBV25-1,TRBJ1-5
CASSLAGPEYGYTF,TGTGCCAGCAGCTTAGCAGGGCCGGAGTATGGCTACACCTTC,NA,few,TRBV7-2,TRBJ1-2
CAISDETGGSPLHF,TGTGCCATCAGTGATGAGACAGGGGGATCACCCCTCCACTTT,TRBD1,NA,TRBV10-3,TRBJ1-6
CASSPLEGQPETQYF,TGCGCCAGCAGCCCCCTGGAAGGGCAGCCAGAGACCCAGTACTTC,NA,NA,TRBV5-1,TRBJ2-5
CATTQDRRHEKLFF,TGTGCCACCACCCAAGACAGGCGTCATGAAAAACTGTTTTTT,NA,NA,TRBV15,TRBJ1-4
CASRPTYRGSYNEQFF,TGTGCCAGCAGGCCGACATACAGGGGTTCCTACAATGAGCAGTTCTTC,TRBD1,NA,TRBV7-2,TRBJ2-1
CSARKRDANTGELFF,TGCAGTGCTAGAAAGAGGGATGCGAACACCGGGGAGCTGTTTTTT,NA,NA,TRBV20-1,TRBJ2-2
CASRGGRMNTEAFF,TGTGCCAGCAGGGGGGGACGGATGAACACTGAAGCTTTCTTT,NA,NA,TRBV6-1,TRBJ1-1
CSARSDLQGAHRPPLHF,TGCAGTGCTAGATCCGATTTACAGGGGGCGCACCGGCCACCCCTCCACTTT,TRBD1,NA,TRBV20-1,TRBJ1-6
CASTRQGGGPIYF,TGTGCCAGTACCCGACAGGGTGGGGGCCCCATATATTTT,TRBD1,NA,TRBV6-1,TRBJ1-3
CASSPDRTGNTIYF,TGTGCTAGCAGCCCGGACAGGACTGGAAACACCATATATTTT,TRBD1,NA,TRBV7-7,TRBJ1-3
CASSSGDNYGYTF,TGTGCCAGCAGCTCAGGGGATAACTATGGCTACACCTTC,NA,NA,TRBV28,TRBJ1-2
CASSSPGTGYTF,TGTGCCAGCAGTTCCCCAGGGACTGGCTACACCTTC,NA,NA,TRBV6-5,TRBJ1-2
CASSVLGQYSNQPQHF,TGTGCCAGCAGCGTACTCGGGCAGTATAGCAATCAGCCCCAGCATTTT,NA,few,TRBV7-2,TRBJ1-5
CASSPEKGSSYEQYF,TGTGCCAGCAGCCCCGAAAAGGGGAGCTCCTACGAGCAGTACTTC,NA,NA,TRBV7-2,TRBJ2-7
CATSRDRGVGAFF,TGTGCCACCAGCAGAGATCGGGGGGTCGGAGCTTTCTTT,NA,NA,TRBV15,TRBJ1-1
CSASFNGRDDTEAFF,TGCAGTGCTAGTTTTAATGGCCGCGACGACACTGAAGCTTTCTTT,NA,few,TRBV20-1,TRBJ1-1
CSASAQSTGELFF,TGCAGTGCTAGTGCGCAGAGCACCGGGGAGCTGTTTTTT,NA,NA,TRBV20-1,TRBJ2-2
CASSHVGSYEQYF,TGTGCCAGCAGTCATGTGGGCTCCTACGAGCAGTACTTC,NA,few,TRBV6-1,TRBJ2-7
CASRTSNTGELFF,TGTGCCAGCAGAACGTCGAACACCGGGGAGCTGTTTTTT,NA,NA,TRBV6-2/TRBV6-3,TRBJ2-2
CASIGGRNTEAFF,TGTGCCAGCATCGGGGGCAGGAACACTGAAGCTTTCTTT,NA,NA,TRBV6-2/TRBV6-3,TRBJ1-1
CATSRADQPQHF,TGTGCCACCAGCAGAGCAGATCAGCCCCAGCATTTT,NA,NA,TRBV15,TRBJ1-5
CSAVVTGDLGYTF,TGCAGTGCTGTAGTGACAGGGGACCTGGGCTACACCTTC,TRBD1,few,TRBV20-1,TRBJ1-2
CASSGTSGAPGELFF,TGTGCCAGCAGTGGGACTAGCGGGGCACCCGGGGAGCTGTTTTTT,TRBD2,NA,TRBV2,TRBJ2-2
CASSLAGAGSYEQYF,TGTGCCAGCAGTCTAGCGGGGGCCGGCTCCTACGAGCAGTACTTC,TRBD2,NA,TRBV11-2,TRBJ2-7
CSASGLAGDATPTDTQYF,TGCAGTGCTAGCGGACTAGCGGGGGATGCTACCCCCACAGATACGCAGTATTTT,TRBD2,few,TRBV20-1,TRBJ2-3
CASGHPRGNTIYF,TGCGCCAGCGGGCACCCGAGGGGGAACACCATATATTTT,NA,NA,TRBV10-2,TRBJ1-3
CASRDDRANSNQPQHF,TGTGCCAGTAGGGACGACAGGGCTAATAGCAATCAGCCCCAGCATTTT,TRBD1,NA,TRBV19,TRBJ1-5
CASSLRAVEQYF,TGTGCCAGCAGCCTAAGAGCGGTGGAGCAGTACTTC,NA,NA,TRBV7-2,TRBJ2-7
CASSYSDRTYEQYF,TGTGCCAGCAGTTACTCAGACAGAACCTACGAGCAGTACTTC,NA,NA,TRBV6-5,TRBJ2-7
CASSTMAPGELFF,TGTGCCAGCAGCACTATGGCACCCGGGGAGCTGTTTTTT,NA,NA,TRBV5-4,TRBJ2-2
CASSLVSSGGGTDTQYF,TGTGCCAGCAGCTTAGTTAGTAGCGGGGGGGGGACAGATACGCAGTATTTT,TRBD2,NA,TRBV7-2,TRBJ2-3
CASSIFGPPNTGELFF,TGTGCCAGTAGTATATTCGGGCCGCCGAACACCGGGGAGCTGTTTTTT,NA,NA,TRBV19,TRBJ2-2
CASRPPSGYEQYF,TGCGCCAGCAGACCGCCTAGTGGCTACGAGCAGTACTTC,NA,NA,TRBV5-1,TRBJ2-7
CATSGAPGLEAAGELFF,TGTGCCACCAGTGGAGCCCCGGGACTAGAGGCTGCCGGGGAGCTGTTTTTT,TRBD2,NA,TRBV24-1,TRBJ2-2
CSAPHNANEQFF,TGCAGTGCACCTCATAACGCCAATGAGCAGTTCTTC,NA,NA,TRBV20-1,TRBJ2-1
CASSHRDSGGTNTQYF,TGTGCCAGCAGTCATAGGGATAGCGGGGGGACGAATACGCAGTATTTT,TRBD2,NA,TRBV2,TRBJ2-3